This entry is about one T cell receptor (beta chain). This clone was counted ten times or more. The antigen this receptor binds is unknown. No base quality information exists; no much larger clone differs at one position. Whole blood was collected in K2EDTA tubes by collaborating institutions according to the institutions' own protocols. For TCRbeta analysis, collaborators shipped samples as frozen whole blood, isolated PBMCs, or DNA extracted from either of those sample types. TCRbeta CDR3 regions were amplified from genomic DNA using the immunoSEQ Assay, a bias-controlled multiplex PCR. As for the original processing: Within the assay, amplification of reference gene primers was used to estimate how many nucleated cells each sample contained. Sequence reads were collapsed and filtered to measure the absolute abundance of every unique TCRbeta CDR3 rearrangement. For each sample, productive Simpson clonality was calculated by taking the square root of Simpson's diversity index across productive rearrangements. The table comes from immuneACCESS by way of TCRdb, which keeps in-frame sequences with V and J called. Part of the clones is missing from these tables; in studies checked, under half for an unresolved V gene and the rest for unknown reasons. V and J calls and clone size are copied from that table; D and trimming were computed from the DNA. The sample table holds 65,000 to 75,000 clones, of which 86% were seen once. The ten largest clones take up roughly 4.4% of the sample.

This sample was taken from a study of blood T cell repertoires in COVID-19 (dated by TCRdb to about 2020). As for the study more broadly: Collaborator samples came from the United States, Italy and Spain and covered acute and convalescent phases of COVID-19. Deeply sampled blood TCRbeta repertoires from subjects exposed to, actively infected with, or recovered from COVID-19 were included in the dataset. The samples were drawn from two sources: the first 160 participants of the ongoing ImmuneRACE study, and approximately 1,300 subjects contributed by 6 global collaborators. Where available, HLA class I and class II types were obtained from metadata supplied by the sample provider rather than from assay-based typing. The repertoires were released in a freely available public database meant as a resource for research on the immune response to SARS-CoV-2. A de-identified subject ID, COVID-19 status, age in years and sex were almost always included in the sample metadata. The prospective study material was composed of cDNA or gDNA derived from T cells, B-cell-depleted T cells, or PBMCs.

From its cysteine to its phenylalanine, the CDR3 spans 15 amino acids. Only the CDR3 DNA stays, 45 bases, in frame from base 1. According to the germline V gene, CDR1 reads MNHEY and CDR2 reads SVGAGI. V is pruned by 6 bases and J by 1 base, leaving 3 bases of the junction without a gene match. Broader findings and caveats from the paper: How much clinical and demographic metadata was included differed by source and by participant, and the metadata was provided uncurated.

The TCR was taken from a man in his fifties or sixties with active COVID-19. The sample consisted of peripheral blood. The sequence links TRBV6-5 to TRBJ2-7, with TRBD2 identical over 13 junction bases. The CDR3 reads CASSRGLAGSYEQYF. At the DNA level, the sequence is TGTGCCAGCAGCCGGGGACTAGCGGGATCCTACGAGCAGTACTTC.